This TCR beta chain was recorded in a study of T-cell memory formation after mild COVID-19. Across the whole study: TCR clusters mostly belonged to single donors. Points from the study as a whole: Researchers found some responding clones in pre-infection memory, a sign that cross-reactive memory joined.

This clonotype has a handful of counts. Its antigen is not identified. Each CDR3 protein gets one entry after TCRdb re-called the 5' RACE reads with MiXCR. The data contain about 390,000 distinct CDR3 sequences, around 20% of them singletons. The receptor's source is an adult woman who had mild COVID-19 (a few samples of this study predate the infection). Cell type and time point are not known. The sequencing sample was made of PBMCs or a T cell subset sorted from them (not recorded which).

CDR3 nucleotide sequence: TGCAGTGCTCCAACTAGCGGTTATAGCACAGATACGCAGTATTTT. Amino acids: CSAPTSGYSTDTQYF. V gene TRBV20-1 combines with J gene TRBJ2-3, with 8 bases that match TRBD2. The CDR3 runs 15 residues. The germline gives CDR1 DFQATT, CDR2 SNEGSKA (reference sequence). Unmatched junction bases numbered 7, after V lost 5 bases and J lost 0 bases.